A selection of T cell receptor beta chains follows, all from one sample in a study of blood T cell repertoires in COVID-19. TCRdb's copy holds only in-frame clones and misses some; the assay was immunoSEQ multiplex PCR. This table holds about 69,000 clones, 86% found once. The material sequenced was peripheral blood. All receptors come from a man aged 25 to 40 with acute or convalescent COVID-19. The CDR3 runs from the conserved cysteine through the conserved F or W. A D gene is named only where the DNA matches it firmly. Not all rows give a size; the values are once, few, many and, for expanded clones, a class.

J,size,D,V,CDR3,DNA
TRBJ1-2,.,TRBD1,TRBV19,CASSYRGRGYGYTF,TGTGCCAGTAGTTACAGGGGGCGCGGCTATGGCTACACCTTC
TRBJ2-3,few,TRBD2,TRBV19,CASSKTSGGVGDTQYF,TGTGCCAGTAGTAAGACTAGCGGGGGGGTAGGAGATACGCAGTATTTT
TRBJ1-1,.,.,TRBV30,CAWSRQGVTEAFF,TGTGCCTGGAGTCGACAAGGGGTCACTGAAGCTTTCTTT
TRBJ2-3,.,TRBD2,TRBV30,CAWSRGGLTDTQYF,TGTGCCTGGAGCCGGGGGGGCCTTACAGATACGCAGTATTTT
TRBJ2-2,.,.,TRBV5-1,CASSKNRNTGELFF,TGCGCCAGCAGCAAGAACAGGAACACCGGGGAGCTGTTTTTT
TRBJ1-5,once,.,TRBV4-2,CASSLTGLNQPQHF,TGTGCCAGCAGCCTTACAGGCCTTAATCAGCCCCAGCATTTT
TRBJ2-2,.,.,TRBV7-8,CASSAIQGGEPGELFF,TGTGCCAGCAGCGCAATACAAGGGGGGGAACCCGGGGAGCTGTTTTTT
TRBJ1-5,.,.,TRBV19,CATLTAGADQPQHF,TGTGCCACACTTACAGCAGGGGCGGATCAGCCCCAGCATTTT
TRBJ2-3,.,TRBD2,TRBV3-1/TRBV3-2,CASSPSGPSTDTQYF,TGTGCCAGCAGCCCTAGCGGTCCTAGCACAGATACGCAGTATTTT
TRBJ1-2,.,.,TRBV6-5,CASKDSLGYGYTF,TGTGCCAGTAAGGACAGCCTTGGCTATGGCTACACCTTC
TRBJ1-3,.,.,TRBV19,CASSMTVGGNTIYF,TGTGCCAGTAGTATGACAGTAGGCGGAAACACCATATATTTT
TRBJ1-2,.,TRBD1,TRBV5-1,CASSPPGTGNYGYTF,TGCGCCAGCAGCCCCCCTGGGACAGGGAACTATGGCTACACCTTC
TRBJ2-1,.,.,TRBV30,CAWSLRRGEQFF,TGTGCCTGGAGTCTTCGGCGGGGTGAGCAGTTCTTC
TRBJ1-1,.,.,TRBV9,CASSVGLLKIPMNTEAFF,TGTGCCAGCAGCGTGGGACTCCTAAAAATTCCCATGAACACTGAAGCTTTCTTT
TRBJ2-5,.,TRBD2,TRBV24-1,CATKSGVGGETQYF,TGTGCCACCAAGAGCGGGGTCGGTGGGGAGACCCAGTACTTC
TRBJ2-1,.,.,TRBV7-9,CASSADSGQWIGNEQFF,TGTGCCAGCAGCGCGGACAGTGGTCAATGGATAGGGAATGAGCAGTTCTTC
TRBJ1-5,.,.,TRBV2,CASSESRQSMPQHF,TGTGCCAGCAGTGAAAGTAGACAGAGTATGCCCCAGCATTTT
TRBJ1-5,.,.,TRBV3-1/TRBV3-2,CASSQGIAEPQHF,TGTGCCAGCAGCCAAGGGATCGCGGAGCCCCAGCATTTT
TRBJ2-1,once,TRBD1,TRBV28,CASSPGQEYNEQFF,TGTGCCAGCAGCCCGGGACAGGAGTACAATGAGCAGTTCTTC
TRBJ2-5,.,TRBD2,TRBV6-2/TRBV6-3,CASSSGLAGGIQETQYF,TGTGCCAGCAGCTCGGGACTAGCGGGAGGGATACAAGAGACCCAGTACTTC
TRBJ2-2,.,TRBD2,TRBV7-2,CASSLAFGRVNTGELFF,TGTGCCAGCAGCTTAGCATTTGGGAGGGTTAACACCGGGGAGCTGTTTTTT
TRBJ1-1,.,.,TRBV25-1,CASSHGLANTEAFF,TGTGCCAGCAGTCACGGGTTGGCCAACACTGAAGCTTTCTTT
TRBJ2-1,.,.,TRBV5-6,CASSSTSGGSSDNEQFF,TGTGCCAGCAGCTCGACCAGTGGTGGGAGTTCAGACAATGAGCAGTTCTTC
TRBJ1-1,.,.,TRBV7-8,CASSSDRNTEAFF,TGTGCCAGCAGCTCCGACAGGAACACTGAAGCTTTCTTT
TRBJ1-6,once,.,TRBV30,CAWSSLGASYNSPLHF,TGTGCCTGGAGTAGTCTCGGAGCGTCCTATAATTCACCCCTCCACTTT
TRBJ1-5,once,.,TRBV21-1,CASSKSGSGASNQPQHF,TGTGCCAGCAGCAAATCAGGGTCAGGGGCGAGCAATCAGCCCCAGCATTTT
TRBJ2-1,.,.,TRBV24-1,CATSGGRGADEQFF,TGTGCCACCAGTGGTGGCCGGGGGGCGGATGAGCAGTTCTTC
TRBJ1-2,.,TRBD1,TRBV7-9,CASTSRDRGFYGYTF,TGTGCCAGCACCTCCCGGGACAGGGGCTTCTATGGCTACACCTTC
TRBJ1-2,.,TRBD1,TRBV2,CASRIDRGYNGYTF,TGTGCCAGCAGGATTGACAGGGGATATAATGGCTACACCTTC
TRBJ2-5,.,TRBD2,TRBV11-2,CASSFGASGGAQETQYF,TGTGCCAGCAGCTTTGGGGCTAGCGGGGGGGCCCAAGAGACCCAGTACTTC
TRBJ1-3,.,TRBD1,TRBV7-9,CASTPGTGRPIYF,TGTGCCAGCACCCCAGGGACAGGGAGGCCCATATATTTT
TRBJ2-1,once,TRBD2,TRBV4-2,CASSHDPSGSSYNEQFF,TGTGCCAGCAGCCACGACCCTAGCGGGAGCTCCTACAATGAGCAGTTCTTC
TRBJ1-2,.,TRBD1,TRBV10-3,CAISESPGQGEGYTF,TGTGCCATCAGTGAATCCCCGGGACAGGGGGAGGGCTACACCTTC
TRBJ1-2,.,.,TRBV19,CASREGGYTF,TGTGCCTCTCGGGAGGGTGGCTACACCTTC
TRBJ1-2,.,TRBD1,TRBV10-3,CAISERTGTNYGYTF,TGTGCCATCAGTGAGCGGACAGGAACTAACTATGGCTACACCTTC
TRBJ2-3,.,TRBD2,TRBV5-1,CASSLGLAGGTDTQYF,TGCGCCAGCAGCTTGGGACTAGCGGGGGGAACGGATACGCAGTATTTT
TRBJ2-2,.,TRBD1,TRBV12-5,CASGPGQINTGELFF,TGTGCTAGTGGACCGGGACAGATAAACACCGGGGAGCTGTTTTTT
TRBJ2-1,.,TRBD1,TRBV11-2,CASSQNRGSYNEQFF,TGTGCCAGCAGTCAGAACAGGGGCTCCTACAATGAGCAGTTCTTC
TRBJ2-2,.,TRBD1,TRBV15,CATSREANRGGGELFF,TGTGCCACCAGCAGAGAAGCAAACAGGGGTGGCGGGGAGCTGTTTTTT
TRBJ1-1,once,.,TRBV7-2,CASSRVVEAFF,TGTGCCAGCAGCCGTGTCGTTGAAGCTTTCTTT
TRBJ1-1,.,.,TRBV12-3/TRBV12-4,CASRKQESTEAFF,TGTGCCAGCAGAAAACAGGAAAGCACTGAAGCTTTCTTT
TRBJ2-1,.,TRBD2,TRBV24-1,CATSDPGTSGPQGEQFF,TGTGCCACCAGTGACCCCGGGACTAGCGGTCCTCAGGGTGAGCAGTTCTTC
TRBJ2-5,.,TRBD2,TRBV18,CASSSTSGQETQYF,TGTGCCAGCTCTTCGACTAGCGGTCAAGAGACCCAGTACTTC
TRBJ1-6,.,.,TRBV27,CASSLPHDNSPLHF,TGTGCCAGCAGTTTACCACACGATAATTCACCCCTCCACTTT
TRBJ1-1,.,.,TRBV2,CASTPRVDGTEAFF,TGTGCCAGCACACCGCGGGTTGACGGCACTGAAGCTTTCTTT
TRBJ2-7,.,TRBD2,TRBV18,CASSEGLAYEQYF,TGTGCCAGCTCAGAAGGACTAGCCTACGAGCAGTACTTC
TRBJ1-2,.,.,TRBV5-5,CASSLDSYGYTF,TGTGCCAGCAGCTTGGACAGTTACGGCTACACCTTC
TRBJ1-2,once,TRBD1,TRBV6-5,CASSYRAAGGNHGYTF,TGTGCCAGCAGTTACCGGGCGGCAGGGGGCAACCATGGCTACACCTTC
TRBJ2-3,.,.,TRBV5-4,CASSLAIGQTSTDTQYF,TGTGCCAGCAGCTTGGCCATAGGTCAGACTAGCACAGATACGCAGTATTTT
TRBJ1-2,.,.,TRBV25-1,CASRSPGGSPFDGYTF,TGTGCCAGCAGGAGCCCGGGGGGCAGCCCCTTTGATGGCTACACCTTC
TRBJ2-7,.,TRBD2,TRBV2,CASSAIFGLAGAAYEQYF,TGTGCCAGCAGTGCTATTTTTGGACTAGCGGGGGCCGCCTACGAGCAGTACTTC
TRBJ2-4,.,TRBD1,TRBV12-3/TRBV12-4,CASSDRGANIQYF,TGTGCCAGCAGTGACAGGGGGGCAAACATTCAGTACTTC
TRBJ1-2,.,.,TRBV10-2,CASSLDRTDGYTF,TGCGCCAGCAGTCTGGACAGAACCGATGGCTACACCTTC
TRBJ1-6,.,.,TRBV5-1,CASSAGGGSVSPLHF,TGCGCCAGCAGCGCGGGGGGGGGATCGGTCTCACCCCTCCACTTT
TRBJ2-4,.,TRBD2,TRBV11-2,CASSLSGGLLNIQYF,TGTGCCAGCAGTCTTTCGGGAGGGCTTCTCAACATTCAGTACTTC
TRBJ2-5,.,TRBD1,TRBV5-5,CASSRETGGSETQYF,TGTGCCAGCAGCCGGGAGACAGGGGGCAGTGAGACCCAGTACTTC
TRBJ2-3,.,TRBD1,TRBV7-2,CASSPQGASDTQYF,TGTGCCAGCAGCCCGCAGGGGGCATCGGATACGCAGTATTTT
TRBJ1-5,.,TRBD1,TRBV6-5,CASRTDRASNQPQHF,TGTGCCAGCAGGACGGACAGGGCTAGCAATCAGCCCCAGCATTTT
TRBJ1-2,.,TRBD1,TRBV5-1,CASMVGLGQHYGYTF,TGCGCCAGCATGGTCGGCTTGGGACAGCACTATGGCTACACCTTC
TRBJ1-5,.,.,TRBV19,CASNSEGSNQPQHF,TGTGCCAGTAACTCAGAGGGTAGCAATCAGCCCCAGCATTTT